The next 13 T cell receptor beta chains were all read from a single sample in a study of blood T cell repertoires in COVID-19. Produced via immunoSEQ multiplex PCR; TCRdb's table is partial and in-frame only. Among roughly 220,000 clones listed, about four fifths were seen once. Sequenced material: PBMCs or T cells enriched from blood (not recorded which). The receptor set was obtained from a woman aged 40 to 49 who had recovered from COVID-19.

The J gene is TRBJ1-2, the V gene TRBV19, with 9 bases matching TRBD1. This CDR3 is built from 14 residues. The trim removed 3 bases at V and 7 bases at J, leaving 6 bases unmatched. Germline V CDR1 and CDR2: LNHDA, SQIVND (reference sequence). Here the CDR3 reads CASSMKQDRGGYTF. Written as DNA, the CDR3 is TGTGCCAGTAGTATGAAACAGGACAGGGGTGGCTACACCTTC.

V and J are TRBV28 and TRBJ1-1, with 7 bases aligning to TRBD1. In germline, CDR1 is MDHEN, CDR2 SYDVKM. V shed 2 bases, J shed 1 base, and the junction held 7 bases outside the gene matches. CDR3 size: 16 residues. The CDR3, as DNA: TGTGCCAGCAGTTTAGAGTCGGACAGGCCGAACACTGAAGCTTTCTTT. It encodes CASSLESDRPNTEAFF.

The CDR3 here is CASSSGQPGANVLTF. CDR3 in DNA: TGTGCCAGCAGCTCAGGACAGCCCGGGGCCAACGTCCTGACTTTC. The chain couples TRBV7-2 to TRBJ2-6, with a possible D match to TRBD1 (6 bases). The CDR3 has 15 residues. From germline, CDR1 is SGHTA and CDR2 FQGNSA. The germline V and J ends were trimmed by 4 bases and 4 bases, with 11 bases remaining between them.

V is TRBV6-4 and J is TRBJ1-5, with 7 bases that match TRBD1. Germline loops: CDR1 MRHNA, CDR2 SNTAGT. The CDR3 is 13 residues long. Trimming at V came to 11 bases and at J to 3 bases, leaving 7 bases not matched to a gene. The CDR3 loop reads CAGGTVHNQPQHF. CDR3 coding DNA: TGTGCCGGGGGGACAGTACACAATCAGCCCCAGCATTTT.

The chain combines TRBV7-3 with TRBJ1-2, with D maybe TRBD1 (6 bases). CDR3 length: 15 amino acids. V gave up 3 bases and J gave up 3 bases, with 14 bases separating them. Looked up from germline, CDR1 is SGHTA and CDR2 is FQGTGA. The CDR3 DNA follows: TGTGCCAGCAGCTTCGGGCCCGGGGGGCACTATGGCTACACCTTC. Translation: CASSFGPGGHYGYTF.

This chain uses TRBV11-3 with TRBJ2-2; weak D call: TRBD1 (6 bases). With 6 bases removed from V and 5 bases from J, the gap between germline ends came to 16 bases. The CDR3 is 15 amino acids. From germline, CDR1 is SGHNT and CDR2 YENEEA. The CDR3 bases are TGTGCCAGCAGTCCGGGACAAATAAGGACCGGGGAGCTGTTTTTT. Translation: CASSPGQIRTGELFF.

The chain has TRBV2 and TRBJ1-4, with a tentative D call TRBD1 (5 bases). Germline V gene data show CDR1 as SNHLY and CDR2 as FYNNEI. V lost 6 bases and J lost 7, with 15 bases in between. The CDR3 is 14 amino acids. In DNA form, the CDR3 reads TGTGCCAGCAGCGCCAGGGTGGTGGGTGAAAAACTGTTTTTT. This translates into CASSARVVGEKLFF.

V usage is TRBV2 and J usage is TRBJ2-2; tentatively, D is TRBD2 (6 bases). This CDR3 has 12 residues. Per the germline V gene, CDR1 is SNHLY and CDR2 is FYNNEI. In DNA form, the CDR3 reads TGTGTTAGCGGATATCTCACCGGGGAGCTGTTTTTT. It translates to CVSGYLTGELFF.

This rearrangement joins TRBV6-4 to TRBJ1-2; D uncertain. This CDR3 contains 11 residues. The V and J ends lost 0 bases and 13 bases respectively, with 9 bases between them. Germline assignment: CDR1 MRHNA and CDR2 SNTAGT. For the CDR3, the DNA is TGTGCCAGCAGTGACTCGCCGGGTCCCACCTTC. Translation: CASSDSPGPTF.

The chain carries TRBV7-2 and TRBJ1-6, with 8 nucleotides matching TRBD1. The CDR3 sequence is 18 residues long. The trim removed 2 bases at V and 6 bases at J, leaving 12 bases unmatched. Per germline, CDR1 SGHTA and CDR2 FQGNSA. As DNA, the CDR3 is TGTGCCAGCAGCTTAAGCTCGAGCTGGGACAGGTTTAATTCACCCCTCCACTTT. Protein sequence: CASSLSSSWDRFNSPLHF.

The gene calls are TRBV19 and TRBJ1-2; 7 nucleotides line up with TRBD1. Germline V gene data show CDR1 as LNHDA and CDR2 as SQIVND (reference sequence). J lost 5 bases, V lost 5 bases, and 8 bases had no gene match. The CDR3 sequence is 14 residues long. The CDR3 reads CASSPGTDTYGYTF. Written as DNA, the CDR3 is TGTGCCAGTAGTCCGGGGACAGACACTTATGGCTACACCTTC.

This chain's CDR3 is CASSPILDYTLTGELFF. In DNA form, the CDR3 reads TGTGCCAGCTCACCAATACTAGATTATACTTTGACCGGGGAGCTGTTTTTT. The chain links TRBV18 to TRBJ2-2; a possible D gene is TRBD2 (5 bases). V was shortened by 2 bases and J by 5 bases, with 18 bases between the two germline ends. CDR3 length: 17 amino acids. Germline CDR1 is KGHSH and CDR2 is LQKENI.

The CDR3 DNA reads as TGTGCCAGCAGCCGAACAGGGGCCCAAGAGACCCAGTACTTC. It translates to CASSRTGAQETQYF. The gene calls are TRBV5-6 and TRBJ2-5; TRBD1 agrees at 7 bases. The germline CDR1 and CDR2 sequences are SGHDT and YYEEEE. V lost 4 bases, J lost 1 base, and 4 bases stayed unmatched. The CDR3 is 14 residues long.